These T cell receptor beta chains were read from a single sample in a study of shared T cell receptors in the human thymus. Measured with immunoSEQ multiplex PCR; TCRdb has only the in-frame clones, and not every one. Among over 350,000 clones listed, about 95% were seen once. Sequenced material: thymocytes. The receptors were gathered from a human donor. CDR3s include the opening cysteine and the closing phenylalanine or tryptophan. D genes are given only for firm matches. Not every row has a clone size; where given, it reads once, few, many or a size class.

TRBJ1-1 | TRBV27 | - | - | TGTGCCAGCAGTTTAATGGCCCCCCCCCTGGCCACTGAAGCTTTCTTT | CASSLMAPPLATEAFF
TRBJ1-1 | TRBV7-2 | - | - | TGTGCCAGCAGCTCCCGCCCCGGGGCACAGAACACTGAAGCTTTCTTT | CASSSRPGAQNTEAFF
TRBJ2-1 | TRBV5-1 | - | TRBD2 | TGCGCCAGCAGCCAAACCCTAGCGGGAGTCCACAATGAGCAGTTCTTC | CASSQTLAGVHNEQFF
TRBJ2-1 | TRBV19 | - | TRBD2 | TGTGCCAGTCGGGGGGTATATCAGCGGGGGACCTACAATGAGCAGTTCTTC | CASRGVYQRGTYNEQFF
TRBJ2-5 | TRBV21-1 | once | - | TGTGCCAGCAGCAAAGCGCTACAGGGAAGGGAGACCCAGTACTTC | CASSKALQGRETQYF
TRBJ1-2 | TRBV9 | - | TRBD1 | TGTGCCAGGCTGCTTACAGGGGCAAGCTACACCTTC | CARLLTGASYTF
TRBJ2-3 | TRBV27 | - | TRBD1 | TGTGCCAGCAGTTTGAGGACAGGGCTTGATACGCAGTATTTT | CASSLRTGLDTQYF
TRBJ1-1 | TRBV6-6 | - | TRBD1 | TGTGCCAGCAGCCCGGACAGGGGCCGGAACACTGAAGCTTTCTTT | CASSPDRGRNTEAFF
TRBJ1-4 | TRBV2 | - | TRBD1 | TGTGCCAGCAGTGACGGGACAGGGGGCTTGAAACTGTTTTTT | CASSDGTGGLKLFF
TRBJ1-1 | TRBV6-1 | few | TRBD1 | TGTGCCAGCAGTGGGGACAGGGGTACTGAAGCTTTCTTT | CASSGDRGTEAFF
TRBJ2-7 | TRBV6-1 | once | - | TGTGCCAGCAGTGAAGCGGGGGAAGGGGACGGCTCCTACGAGCAGTACTTC | CASSEAGEGDGSYEQYF
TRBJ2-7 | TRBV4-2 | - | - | TGTGCCAGCAGCCAAGGGGGTTGGGAGTCCTACGAGCAGTACTTC | CASSQGGWESYEQYF
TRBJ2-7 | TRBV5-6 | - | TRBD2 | TGTGCCAGCAGCAAGCGGGGCGCTGACTACGAGCAGTACTTC | CASSKRGADYEQYF
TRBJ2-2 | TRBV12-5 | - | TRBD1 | TGTGCTAGTGGTTTGGCTAGGGACAGGGGTCCCTCCGGGGAGCTGTTTTTT | CASGLARDRGPSGELFF
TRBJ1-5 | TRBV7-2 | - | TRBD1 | TGTGCCAGCAGCTCCTCCAGGGGGGCGACTCAGCCCCAGCATTTT | CASSSSRGATQPQHF
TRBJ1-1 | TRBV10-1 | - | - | TGCGCCAGCAGTGAGTCCCCTGGCACTGAAGCTTTCTTT | CASSESPGTEAFF